This is a list of T cell receptor beta chains from one sample in a study of T cells in Graves' hyperthyroidism and ophthalmopathy. One entry per CDR3 protein, called by TCRdb with MiXCR from the multiplex PCR reads. The sample holds almost 250,000 distinct CDR3 sequences; approximately 23% are singletons and the top ten take approximately 32%. Sequencing used blood. These receptors came from a woman aged 40 to 50 with Graves' ophthalmopathy. Both conserved end residues are part of each CDR3. Each record gives: J gene, clone size, V gene, D gene, CDR3 DNA, CDR3 protein. The D gene is left open where the match is weak. Clone size is given for some rows only: seen once, a few or many times, or a class if the clone is expanded.

J: TRBJ2-4; size: -; V: TRBV28; D: TRBD2; DNA: TGTGCCAGCAGTCCGCGGGAGGGAAACTTAAACATTCAGTACTTC; CDR3: CASSPREGNLNIQYF
J: TRBJ1-2; size: few; V: TRBV6-1; D: -; DNA: TGTGCCAGCAGTCAGGGGAAGAATGGCTACACCTTC; CDR3: CASSQGKNGYTF
J: TRBJ2-5; size: -; V: TRBV28; D: TRBD2; DNA: TGTGCCAGCAGTGATCAGAGGCTAGCGGGTAGGAAGAGAGAGACCCAGTACTTC; CDR3: CASSDQRLAGRKRETQYF
J: TRBJ2-7; size: -; V: TRBV4-2; D: TRBD1; DNA: TGTGCCAGCAGCCAAAGACAGGGGGGGTACGAGCAGTACTTC; CDR3: CASSQRQGGYEQYF
J: TRBJ2-2; size: many; V: TRBV5-1; D: TRBD1; DNA: TGCGCCAGCAGCGCCATGGGACAGACCAACACCGGGGAGCTGTTTTTT; CDR3: CASSAMGQTNTGELFF
J: TRBJ2-2; size: many; V: TRBV28; D: TRBD1; DNA: TGTGCCAGCAGTTTAGGGGACAGTCCGAACACCGGGGAGCTGTTTTTT; CDR3: CASSLGDSPNTGELFF
J: TRBJ2-2; size: many; V: TRBV6-1; D: TRBD2; DNA: TGTGCCAGCACCCGACTAGCGATAAACACCGGGGAGCTGTTTTTT; CDR3: CASTRLAINTGELFF
J: TRBJ2-7; size: many; V: TRBV3-1; D: TRBD1; DNA: TGTGCCAGCAGCTCATCCACAGGGGGCCTCGAGCAGTACTTC; CDR3: CASSSSTGGLEQYF
J: TRBJ2-7; size: many; V: TRBV11-2; D: TRBD1; DNA: TGTGCCAGCAGCTCGGACAGGGGGAAGAGCTCCTACGAGCAGTACTTC; CDR3: CASSSDRGKSSYEQYF
J: TRBJ1-2; size: -; V: TRBV18; D: -; DNA: TGTGCCAGCTCACCACCAGGGGTTGGCGGCTACACCTTC; CDR3: CASSPPGVGGYTF
J: TRBJ1-2; size: many; V: TRBV2; D: -; DNA: TGTGCCAGCAGACAGGGTTCCGGCTATGGCTACACCTTC; CDR3: CASRQGSGYGYTF
J: TRBJ2-7; size: -; V: TRBV20-1; D: -; DNA: TGCAGTGCTAGAGATCGTCGTCAGGGAACCTTCTACGAGCAGTACTTC; CDR3: CSARDRRQGTFYEQYF
J: TRBJ2-7; size: many; V: TRBV4-2; D: -; DNA: TGTGCCAGCAGCGAGGTAGCAGGCTACGGGTACTACGAGCAGTACTTC; CDR3: CASSEVAGYGYYEQYF
J: TRBJ2-5; size: -; V: TRBV6-4; D: TRBD2; DNA: TGTGCCAGCAGCCCTAGCGGGGGGCCCATTCAAGAGACCCAGTACTTC; CDR3: CASSPSGGPIQETQYF
J: TRBJ2-2; size: -; V: TRBV2; D: -; DNA: TGTGCCAGCAGTGAGTCCAGGGTTTCGAACACCGGGGAGCTGTTTTTT; CDR3: CASSESRVSNTGELFF
J: TRBJ2-2; size: -; V: TRBV25-1; D: -; DNA: TGTTCCAGCAGTGAAGAAAGGCGTACGACTGCCAACACCGGGGAGCTGTTTTTT; CDR3: CSSSEERRTTANTGELFF
J: TRBJ2-6; size: many; V: TRBV19; D: -; DNA: TGTGCCAGTAGTCCCGACAGTTACTCTGGGGCCAACGTCCTGACTTTC; CDR3: CASSPDSYSGANVLTF
J: TRBJ2-5; size: many; V: TRBV20-1; D: TRBD2; DNA: TGCAGTGCCGCGACTAGCGGGATCCCAGAGACCCAGTACTTC; CDR3: CSAATSGIPETQYF
J: TRBJ1-5; size: -; V: TRBV27; D: -; DNA: TGTGCCAGCAAACCAATGAGGGAGAGCAATCAGCCCCAGCATTTT; CDR3: CASKPMRESNQPQHF
J: TRBJ2-7; size: many; V: TRBV11-1; D: TRBD2; DNA: TGTGCCAGCAGCTGGACTAGCGGGACTTCTCCCTCCTACGAGCAGTACTTC; CDR3: CASSWTSGTSPSYEQYF
J: TRBJ1-3; size: -; V: TRBV7-6; D: TRBD1; DNA: TGTGCCAGCAGTTTGGACAGGGTGAACACCATATATTTT; CDR3: CASSLDRVNTIYF
J: TRBJ2-7; size: -; V: TRBV20-1; D: TRBD2; DNA: TGCAGTGCTCGGACTAGCGGGGCTACCCGGTCCTACGAGCAGTACTTC; CDR3: CSARTSGATRSYEQYF
J: TRBJ2-7; size: -; V: TRBV7-6; D: -; DNA: TGTGCCAGCAGCATGGTCAGGGCCGCCTACGAGCAGTCCTTC; CDR3: CASSMVRAAYEQSF
J: TRBJ2-2; size: -; V: TRBV29-1; D: -; DNA: TGCAGCGTTGTGGTTTCGAACACCGGGGAGCTGTTTTTT; CDR3: CSVVVSNTGELFF
J: TRBJ2-2; size: many; V: TRBV5-1; D: -; DNA: TGCGCCAGCAGCTCCGGGACGGTGAACACCGGGGAGCTGTTTTTT; CDR3: CASSSGTVNTGELFF
J: TRBJ2-3; size: -; V: TRBV2; D: -; DNA: TGTGCCAGCAGCGAAAATCTAGAGGGTCGGCAGTATTTT; CDR3: CASSENLEGRQYF
J: TRBJ2-2; size: many; V: TRBV2; D: TRBD2; DNA: TGTGCCAGCAGTCGGACTAGCGGGAGCTTGGGCACCGGGGAGCTGTTTTTT; CDR3: CASSRTSGSLGTGELFF
J: TRBJ2-5; size: many; V: TRBV7-2; D: TRBD1; DNA: TGTGCCAGCAGCTCAACAGGGGGGTGGACCCAGTACTTC; CDR3: CASSSTGGWTQYF
J: TRBJ1-2; size: few; V: TRBV9; D: -; DNA: TGTGCCAGCAGCGCAAAGGCAGATACTTCCTTCGATGGCTACACCTTC; CDR3: CASSAKADTSFDGYTF
J: TRBJ1-1; size: many; V: TRBV4-2; D: -; DNA: TGTGCCAGCAGCCAAGTCTTGCAGTCGAACACTGAAGCTTTCTTT; CDR3: CASSQVLQSNTEAFF
J: TRBJ1-2; size: many; V: TRBV29-1; D: -; DNA: TGCAGCGTTGAAGATCCGGACAGCTATAGCTACACCTTC; CDR3: CSVEDPDSYSYTF
J: TRBJ2-4; size: many; V: TRBV7-8; D: TRBD1; DNA: TGTGCCAGCAGCACTACACAGGGGTTCAAAAACATTCAGTACTTC; CDR3: CASSTTQGFKNIQYF
J: TRBJ2-5; size: -; V: TRBV6-1; D: -; DNA: TGTGCCAGCAACCACCTAGCAGCCCAAGAGACCCAGTACTTC; CDR3: CASNHLAAQETQYF
J: TRBJ2-7; size: many; V: TRBV28; D: -; DNA: TGTGCCACCGAAGCCAAGGTCACCTACGAGCAGTACTTC; CDR3: CATEAKVTYEQYF
J: TRBJ1-1; size: -; V: TRBV28; D: TRBD1; DNA: TGTGCCAGCAGAGACCAGGGACAGCTGAACACTGAAGCTTTCTTT; CDR3: CASRDQGQLNTEAFF
J: TRBJ1-6; size: -; V: TRBV25-1; D: -; DNA: TGTGCCAGCAGTGAGGCCTTGACAGGTGCACCCCTCCACTTT; CDR3: CASSEALTGAPLHF
J: TRBJ2-2; size: many; V: TRBV30; D: -; DNA: TGTGCCTGGTGTAGCAGGAACACCGGGGAGCTGTTTTTT; CDR3: CAWCSRNTGELFF
J: TRBJ1-5; size: many; V: TRBV12-3/TRBV12-4; D: -; DNA: TGTGCCAGCACCCAGGGGTACAATCAGCCCCAGCATTTT; CDR3: CASTQGYNQPQHF
J: TRBJ2-5; size: -; V: TRBV6-1; D: TRBD1; DNA: TGTGCCAGCAACCCGACAGGGGCCAAAGAGACCCAGTACTTC; CDR3: CASNPTGAKETQYF
J: TRBJ1-2; size: many; V: TRBV28; D: TRBD1; DNA: TGTGCCAGCAGACGATCATGGGACAGGCGTAACTATGGCTACACCTTC; CDR3: CASRRSWDRRNYGYTF
J: TRBJ2-5; size: many; V: TRBV2; D: TRBD1; DNA: TGTGCCAGCAGTGACGGGACAGGAGGAGAGACCCAGTACTTC; CDR3: CASSDGTGGETQYF
J: TRBJ2-7; size: once; V: TRBV7-8; D: TRBD2; DNA: TGTGCCAGCAGCTTAGCGTGGGTAGCGGGAGGCCGCGAGCAGTACTTC; CDR3: CASSLAWVAGGREQYF
J: TRBJ2-5; size: many; V: TRBV4-1; D: -; DNA: TGCGCCAGCAGCGGCGTCGGGATTGCTGACCAAGAGACCCAGTACTTC; CDR3: CASSGVGIADQETQYF
J: TRBJ2-7; size: many; V: TRBV7-9; D: TRBD1; DNA: TGTGCCAGCGGGGGACAGAGCTCCTACGAGCAGTACTTC; CDR3: CASGGQSSYEQYF
J: TRBJ2-5; size: -; V: TRBV12-3/TRBV12-4; D: -; DNA: TGTGCCAGCAGTTTGGGGGGCAACCAAATTCGTACCCAGTACTTC; CDR3: CASSLGGNQIRTQYF
J: TRBJ2-7; size: many; V: TRBV5-1; D: TRBD2; DNA: TGCGCCAGCAGCTTTCCAGGGCGGGGGGAGCAGTACTTC; CDR3: CASSFPGRGEQYF
J: TRBJ2-2; size: many; V: TRBV20-1; D: -; DNA: TGCAGTGTTCTAACACCTCAGGGCCTCGCGAACACCGGGGAGCTGTTTTTT; CDR3: CSVLTPQGLANTGELFF
J: TRBJ1-2; size: many; V: TRBV12-3/TRBV12-4; D: TRBD1; DNA: TGTGCCAGCAGGGGACAGCGAGATAACTATGGCTACACCTTC; CDR3: CASRGQRDNYGYTF